This T cell receptor beta chain originates from a study of memory B cells and T cells in multiple sclerosis. Stimulus-free culture yielded autoproliferating CFSE-dim and non-proliferating CFSE-high T cells, each sequenced separately. Cultures began with roughly 49 million CFSE-labeled PBMCs, unstimulated for more than 6 days, with replicate wells pooled. The PBMCs received 0.45 to 0.55 uM CFSE and serum-free culture with no added stimuli. Germline loops: CDR1 SEHNR, CDR2 FQNEAQ (reference sequence). The ends were cut back, 5 bases at V and 0 bases at J, with 14 bases in the middle. This CDR3 has 16 residues. Repertoires were generated with immunoSEQ multiplex PCR, while TCRdb's copy carries only in-frame clones and drops some. The sample yields some 48,000 clones, over 75% seen once. The sample holds a few counts of this clone. The antigen remains undetermined.

The sample taken for sequencing was PBMCs from blood kept in culture. The V and J genes are TRBV7-9 and TRBJ1-3, with unresolved D. The TCR was taken from a human donor with multiple sclerosis. CDR3 region: CASSPLGRDSGNTIYF. In nucleotides, the CDR3 is TGTGCCAGCAGCCCCCTGGGGAGGGACTCTGGAAACACCATATATTTT.